The source of this T cell receptor (beta chain) is a study of T cell responses to AZD1222 COVID-19 vaccine. Trimming removed 4 bases from V and 3 bases from J; junction bases left unmatched: 5. Germline V gene sequence: CDR1 ENHRY, CDR2 SYGVKD. The CDR3 has 15 residues. The data were produced by immunoSEQ multiplex PCR, yet TCRdb's version contains in-frame clones alone and is incomplete. Seen here are over 100,000 clones, roughly 87% observed once, and the top ten hold roughly 5.3%. The TCR comes from an adult in good health. V is TRBV10-3 and J is TRBJ2-1, with 8 bases aligning to TRBD2. The starting material was peripheral blood, obtained on day 0 of AZD1222 vaccination. The CDR3 coding sequence is TGTGCCATCAGTGTAGGAGCGGGAGTCTACAATGAGCAGTTCTTC. Amino acids: CAISVGAGVYNEQFF.